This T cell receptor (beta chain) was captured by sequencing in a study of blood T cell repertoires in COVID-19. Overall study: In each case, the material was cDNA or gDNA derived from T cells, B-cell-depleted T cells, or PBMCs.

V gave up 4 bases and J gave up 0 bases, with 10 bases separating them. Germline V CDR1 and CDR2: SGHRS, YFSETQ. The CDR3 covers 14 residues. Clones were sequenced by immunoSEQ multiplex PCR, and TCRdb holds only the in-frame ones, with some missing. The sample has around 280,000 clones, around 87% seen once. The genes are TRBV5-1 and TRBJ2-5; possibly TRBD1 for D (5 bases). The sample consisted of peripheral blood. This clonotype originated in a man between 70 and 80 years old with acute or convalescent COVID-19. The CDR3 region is CASSPDTNQETQYF. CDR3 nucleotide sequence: TGCGCCAGCAGCCCGGACACAAACCAAGAGACCCAGTACTTC.